The T cell receptor (beta chain) described here comes from a study of T-cell memory formation after mild COVID-19. Study-level findings and limits: The second-wave clones peaking on day 37 were not confirmed as SARS-CoV-2-specific. Some clones that responded were present in memory (sampled pre-infection), which suggests cross-reactive memory joined.

TCRdb re-analysed the 5' RACE reads in MiXCR, keeping a single row per CDR3 protein. The table lists hundreds of thousands of distinct CDR3 sequences, about 23% of them singletons. Concerning this clonotype itself: The antigen remains unidentified.

Sequencing was performed on PBMCs or a T cell subset sorted from them (not recorded which). This receptor was identified in an adult woman who had mild COVID-19 (a few samples of this study predate the infection). Cell type and time point are not known.

The CDR3 DNA sequence: TGTGCCAGCACCGGGACAGGGAATTTATACGAGCAGTACTTC. Translation gives CASTGTGNLYEQYF. This rearrangement joins TRBV11-1 to TRBJ2-7; 9 bases line up with TRBD1. Germline CDR1 and CDR2: SGHAT and FQDESV (reference sequence). The CDR3 is made up of 14 amino acids. V lost 7 bases and J lost 4; bases outside the gene matches: 8.